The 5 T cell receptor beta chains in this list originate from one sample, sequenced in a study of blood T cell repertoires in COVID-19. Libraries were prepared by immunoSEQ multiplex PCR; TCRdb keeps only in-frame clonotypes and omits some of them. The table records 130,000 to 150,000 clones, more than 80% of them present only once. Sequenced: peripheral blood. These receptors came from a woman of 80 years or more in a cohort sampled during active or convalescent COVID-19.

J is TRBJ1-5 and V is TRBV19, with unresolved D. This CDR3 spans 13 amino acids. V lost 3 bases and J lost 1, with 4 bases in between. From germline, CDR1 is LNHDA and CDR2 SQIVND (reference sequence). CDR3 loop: CASSIQSNQPQHF. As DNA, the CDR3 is TGTGCCAGTAGTATTCAAAGCAATCAGCCCCAGCATTTT.

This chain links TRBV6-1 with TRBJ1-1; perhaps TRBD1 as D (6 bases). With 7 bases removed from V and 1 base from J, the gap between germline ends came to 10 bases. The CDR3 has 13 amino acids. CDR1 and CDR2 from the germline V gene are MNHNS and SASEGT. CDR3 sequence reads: CASNLQGNTEAFF. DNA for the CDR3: TGTGCCAGCAACCTACAGGGGAACACTGAAGCTTTCTTT.

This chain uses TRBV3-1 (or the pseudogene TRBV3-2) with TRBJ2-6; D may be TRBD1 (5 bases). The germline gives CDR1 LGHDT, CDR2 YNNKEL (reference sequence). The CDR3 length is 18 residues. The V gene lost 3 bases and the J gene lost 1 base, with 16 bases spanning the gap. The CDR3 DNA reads TGTGCCAGCAGCCACCGATTTTCAGGGAAGTCTGGGGCCAACGTCCTGACTTTC. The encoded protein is CASSHRFSGKSGANVLTF.

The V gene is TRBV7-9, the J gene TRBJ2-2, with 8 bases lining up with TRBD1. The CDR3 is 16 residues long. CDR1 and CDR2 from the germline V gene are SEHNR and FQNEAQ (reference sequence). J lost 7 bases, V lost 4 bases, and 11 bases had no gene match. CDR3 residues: CASSSWTGKLSGELFF. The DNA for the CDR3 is TGTGCCAGCAGCTCCTGGACAGGGAAGTTAAGCGGGGAGCTGTTTTTT.

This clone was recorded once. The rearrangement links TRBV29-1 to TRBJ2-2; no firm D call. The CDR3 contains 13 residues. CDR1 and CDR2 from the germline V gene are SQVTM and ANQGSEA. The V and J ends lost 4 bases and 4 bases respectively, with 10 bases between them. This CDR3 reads CSVGGAGTGELFF. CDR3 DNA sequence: TGCAGCGTTGGCGGCGCCGGCACCGGGGAGCTGTTTTTT.